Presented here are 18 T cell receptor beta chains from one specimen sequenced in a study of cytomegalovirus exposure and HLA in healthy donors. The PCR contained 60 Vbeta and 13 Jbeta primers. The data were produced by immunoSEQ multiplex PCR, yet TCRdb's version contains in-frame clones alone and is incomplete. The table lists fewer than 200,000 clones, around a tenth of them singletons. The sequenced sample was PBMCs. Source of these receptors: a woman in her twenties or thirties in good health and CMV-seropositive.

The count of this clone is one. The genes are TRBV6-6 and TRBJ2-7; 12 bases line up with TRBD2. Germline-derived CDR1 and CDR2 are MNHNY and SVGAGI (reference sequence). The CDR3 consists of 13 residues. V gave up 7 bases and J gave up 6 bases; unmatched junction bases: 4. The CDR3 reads CASTLLAGGEQYF. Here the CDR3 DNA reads TGTGCCAGCACCCTACTAGCGGGAGGCGAGCAGTACTTC.

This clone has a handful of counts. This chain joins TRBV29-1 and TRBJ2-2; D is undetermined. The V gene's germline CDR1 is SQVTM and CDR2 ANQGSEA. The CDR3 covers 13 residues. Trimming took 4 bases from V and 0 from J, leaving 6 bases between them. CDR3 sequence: CSVAGTNTGELFF. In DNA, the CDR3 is TGCAGCGTTGCGGGTACGAACACCGGGGAGCTGTTTTTT.

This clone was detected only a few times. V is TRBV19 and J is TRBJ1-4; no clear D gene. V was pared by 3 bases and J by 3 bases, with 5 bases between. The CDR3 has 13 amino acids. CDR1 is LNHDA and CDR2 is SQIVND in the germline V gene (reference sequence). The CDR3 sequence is CASSIPANEKLFF. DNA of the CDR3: TGTGCCAGTAGTATCCCGGCTAATGAAAAACTGTTTTTT.

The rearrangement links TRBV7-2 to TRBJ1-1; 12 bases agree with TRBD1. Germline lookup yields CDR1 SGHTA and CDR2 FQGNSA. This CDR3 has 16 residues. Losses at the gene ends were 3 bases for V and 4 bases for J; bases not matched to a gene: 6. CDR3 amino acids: CASSFIGTGGFTEAFF. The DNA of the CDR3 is TGTGCCAGCAGCTTTATCGGGACAGGGGGCTTCACTGAAGCTTTCTTT.

DNA of the CDR3: TGTGCCAGCAGCTTGGCGGGGTACCCTGAAGCTTTCTTT. This encodes CASSLAGYPEAFF. J is TRBJ1-1 and V is TRBV5-4, with D unresolved. CDR1 is SGHNT, CDR2 YYREEE, per germline (reference sequence). The CDR3 is made up of 13 amino acids. Trimming took 0 bases from V and 6 from J, leaving 9 bases between them.

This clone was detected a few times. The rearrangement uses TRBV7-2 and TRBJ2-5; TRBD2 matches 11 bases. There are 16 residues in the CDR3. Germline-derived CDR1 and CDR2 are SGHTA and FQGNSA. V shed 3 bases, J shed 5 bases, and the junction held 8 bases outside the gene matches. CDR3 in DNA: TGTGCCAGCAGCTTGGATAGCGGGAGGGCCCTTGAGACCCAGTACTTC. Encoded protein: CASSLDSGRALETQYF.

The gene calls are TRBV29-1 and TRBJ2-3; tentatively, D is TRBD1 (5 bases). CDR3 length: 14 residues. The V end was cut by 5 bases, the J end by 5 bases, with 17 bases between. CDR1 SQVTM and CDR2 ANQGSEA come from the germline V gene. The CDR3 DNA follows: TGCAGCGTTCTCCGGTCGCAGGGAATAGATACGCAGTATTTT. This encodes CSVLRSQGIDTQYF.

The CDR3 loop reads CASSFIVSLEQYF. CDR3 coding DNA: TGTGCCAGCAGCTTCATAGTATCACTAGAGCAGTACTTC. The chain employs TRBV13 and TRBJ2-7, with D uncertain. From germline, CDR1 is PRHDT and CDR2 FYEKMQ (reference sequence). Between the trimmed V and J ends, which lost 3 bases and 7 bases, there was a span of 13 bases. This CDR3 is 13 amino acids long. The full variable domain, rest sourced from reference TRBV13 and TRBJ2-7, is AAGVIQSPRHLIKEKRETATLKCYPIPRHDTVYWYQQGPGQDPQFLISFYEKMQSDKGSIPDRFSAQQFSDYHSELNMSSLELGDSALYFCASSFIVSLEQYFGPGTRLTVT.

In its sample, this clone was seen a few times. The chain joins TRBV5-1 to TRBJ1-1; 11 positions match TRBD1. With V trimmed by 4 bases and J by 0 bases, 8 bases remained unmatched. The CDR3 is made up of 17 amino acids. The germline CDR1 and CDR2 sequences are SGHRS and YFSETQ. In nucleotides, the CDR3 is TGCGCCAGCAGCCCCAGGACAGGGGGCCATATGAACACTGAAGCTTTCTTT. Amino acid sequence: CASSPRTGGHMNTEAFF.

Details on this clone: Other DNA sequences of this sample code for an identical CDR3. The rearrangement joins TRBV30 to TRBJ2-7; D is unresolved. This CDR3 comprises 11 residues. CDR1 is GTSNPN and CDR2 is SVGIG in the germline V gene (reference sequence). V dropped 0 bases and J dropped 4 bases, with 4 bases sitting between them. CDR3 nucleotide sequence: TGTGCCTGGAGTGTGTTATACGAGCAGTACTTC. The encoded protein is CAWSVLYEQYF.

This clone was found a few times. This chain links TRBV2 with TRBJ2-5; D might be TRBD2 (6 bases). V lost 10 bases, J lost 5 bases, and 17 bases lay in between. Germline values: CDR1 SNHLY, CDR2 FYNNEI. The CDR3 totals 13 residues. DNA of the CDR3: TGTGCCACTAGGAGGGGCGTGGGGGAGACCCAGTACTTC. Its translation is CATRRGVGETQYF. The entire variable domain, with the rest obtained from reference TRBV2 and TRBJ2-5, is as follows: EPEVTQTPSHQVTQMGQEVILRCVPISNHLYFYWYRQILGQKVEFLVSFYNNEISEKSEIFDDQFSVERPDGSNFTLKIRSTKLEDSAMYFCATRRGVGETQYFGPGTRLLVL.

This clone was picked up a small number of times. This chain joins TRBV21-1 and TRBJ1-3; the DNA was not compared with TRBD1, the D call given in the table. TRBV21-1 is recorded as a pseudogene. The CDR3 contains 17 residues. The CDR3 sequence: CASSNLGTAYSGNTIYF. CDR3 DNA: TGTGCCAGCAGCAACTTAGGGACAGCATACTCTGGAAACACCATATATTTT.

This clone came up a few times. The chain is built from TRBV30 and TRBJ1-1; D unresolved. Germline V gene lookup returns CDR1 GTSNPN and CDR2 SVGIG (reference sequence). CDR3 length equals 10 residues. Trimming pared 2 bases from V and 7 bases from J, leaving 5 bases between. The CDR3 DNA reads TGTGCCTGGAGTCGGGATGAAGCTTTCTTT. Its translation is CAWSRDEAFF.

The CDR3 here is CASTLRPGGYTF. CDR3 nucleotides: TGTGCCAGCACCCTGAGGCCAGGGGGCTACACCTTC. The chain links TRBV6-1 to TRBJ1-2; possibly TRBD1 for D (5 bases). The length of the CDR3 is 12 residues. The germline CDR1 and CDR2 sequences are MNHNS and SASEGT. The V and J ends lost 7 bases and 8 bases respectively, with 14 bases between them.

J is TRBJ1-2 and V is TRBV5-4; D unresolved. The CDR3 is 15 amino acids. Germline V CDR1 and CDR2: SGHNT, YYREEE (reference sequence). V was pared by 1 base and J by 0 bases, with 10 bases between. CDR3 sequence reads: CASSLKQPANYGYTF. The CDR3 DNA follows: TGTGCCAGCAGCTTGAAACAGCCTGCTAACTATGGCTACACCTTC.

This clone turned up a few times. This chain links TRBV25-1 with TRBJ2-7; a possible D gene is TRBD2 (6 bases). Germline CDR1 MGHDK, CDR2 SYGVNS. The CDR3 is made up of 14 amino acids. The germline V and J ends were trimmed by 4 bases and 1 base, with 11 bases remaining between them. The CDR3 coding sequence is TGTGCCAGCAGTGCGAGACTAGAATCCTACGAGCAGTACTTC. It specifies CASSARLESYEQYF.

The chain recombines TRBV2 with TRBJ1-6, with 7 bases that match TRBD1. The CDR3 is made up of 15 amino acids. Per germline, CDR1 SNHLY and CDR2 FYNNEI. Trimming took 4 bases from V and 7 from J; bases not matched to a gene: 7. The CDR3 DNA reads TGTGCCAGCAGTGGGGTAGGGGGCGGCAATTCACCCCTCCACTTT. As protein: CASSGVGGGNSPLHF.

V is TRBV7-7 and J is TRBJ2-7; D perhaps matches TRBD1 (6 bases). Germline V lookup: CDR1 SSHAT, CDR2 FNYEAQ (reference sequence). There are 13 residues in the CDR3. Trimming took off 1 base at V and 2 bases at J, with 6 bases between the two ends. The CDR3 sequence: CASSLGTAYEQYF. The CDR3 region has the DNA TGTGCCAGCAGCTTAGGGACAGCCTACGAGCAGTACTTC.